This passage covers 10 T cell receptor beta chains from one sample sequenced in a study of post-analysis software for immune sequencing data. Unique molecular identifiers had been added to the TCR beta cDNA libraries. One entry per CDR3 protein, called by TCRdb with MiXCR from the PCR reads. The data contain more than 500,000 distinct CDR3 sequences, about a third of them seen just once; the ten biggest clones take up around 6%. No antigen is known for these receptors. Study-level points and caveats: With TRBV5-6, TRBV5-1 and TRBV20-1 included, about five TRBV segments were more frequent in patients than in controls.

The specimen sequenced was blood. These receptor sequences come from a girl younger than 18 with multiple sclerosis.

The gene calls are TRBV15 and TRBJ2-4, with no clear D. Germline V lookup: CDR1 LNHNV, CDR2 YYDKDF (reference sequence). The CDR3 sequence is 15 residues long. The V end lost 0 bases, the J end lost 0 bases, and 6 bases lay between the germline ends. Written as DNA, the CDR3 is TGTGCCACCAGCAGAGATAGCTTAGCCAAAAACATTCAGTACTTC. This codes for CATSRDSLAKNIQYF.

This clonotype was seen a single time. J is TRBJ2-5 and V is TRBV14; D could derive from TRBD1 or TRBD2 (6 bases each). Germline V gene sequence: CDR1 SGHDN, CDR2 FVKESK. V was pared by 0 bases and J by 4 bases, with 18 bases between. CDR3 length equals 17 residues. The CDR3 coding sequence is TGTGCCAGCAGCCAAGATTGGACGGGGGCTATGGGAGAGACCCAGTACTTC. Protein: CASSQDWTGAMGETQYF.

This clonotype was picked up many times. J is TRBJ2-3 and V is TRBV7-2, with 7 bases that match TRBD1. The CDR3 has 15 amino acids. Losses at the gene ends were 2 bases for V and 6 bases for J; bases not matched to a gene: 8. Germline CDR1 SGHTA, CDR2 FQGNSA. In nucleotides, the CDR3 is TGTGCCAGCAGCTTAACTAGAGGGGGCGCGGATACGCAGTATTTT. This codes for CASSLTRGGADTQYF.

The chain's CDR3 is CATSRDRGLGQPQHF. In DNA, the CDR3 is TGTGCCACCAGCAGGGACAGGGGGTTAGGCCAGCCCCAGCATTTT. This chain connects TRBV15 to TRBJ1-5; the match to TRBD1 covers 10 bases. V lost 3 bases to trimming and J lost 7 bases; unmatched junction nucleotides: 6. In germline, CDR1 is LNHNV, CDR2 YYDKDF (reference sequence). CDR3 length equals 15 residues. Full variable domain (missing parts from reference TRBV15 and TRBJ1-5): DAMVIQNPRYQVTQFGKPVTLSCSQTLNHNVMYWYQQKSSQAPKLLFHYYDKDFNNEADTPDNFQSRRPNTSFCFLDIRSPGLGDTAMYLCATSRDRGLGQPQHFGDGTRLSIL.

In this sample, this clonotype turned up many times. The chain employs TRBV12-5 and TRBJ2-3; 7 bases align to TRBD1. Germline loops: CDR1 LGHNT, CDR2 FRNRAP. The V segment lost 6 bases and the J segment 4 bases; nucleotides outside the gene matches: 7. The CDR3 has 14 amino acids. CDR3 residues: CASGIDRAADTQYF. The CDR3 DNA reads TGTGCTAGTGGCATAGACAGGGCGGCAGATACGCAGTATTTT.

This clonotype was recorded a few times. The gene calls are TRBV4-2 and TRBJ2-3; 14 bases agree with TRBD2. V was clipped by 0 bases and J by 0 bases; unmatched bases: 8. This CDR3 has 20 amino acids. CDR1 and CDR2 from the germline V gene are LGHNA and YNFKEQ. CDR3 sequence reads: CASSQDKGLAGVTSTDTQYF. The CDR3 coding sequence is TGTGCCAGCAGCCAAGATAAGGGACTAGCGGGGGTCACTAGCACAGATACGCAGTATTTT.

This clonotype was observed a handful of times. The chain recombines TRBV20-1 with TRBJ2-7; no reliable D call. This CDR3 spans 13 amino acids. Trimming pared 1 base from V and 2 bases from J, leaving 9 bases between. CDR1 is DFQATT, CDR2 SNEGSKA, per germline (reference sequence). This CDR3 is CSARVPPTYEQYF. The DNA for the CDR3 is TGCAGTGCTAGAGTGCCACCCACCTACGAGCAGTACTTC.

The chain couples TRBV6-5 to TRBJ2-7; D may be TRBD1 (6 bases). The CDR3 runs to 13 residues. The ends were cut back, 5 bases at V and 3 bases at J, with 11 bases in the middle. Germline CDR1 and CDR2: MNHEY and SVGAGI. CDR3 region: CASSRTGFYEQYF. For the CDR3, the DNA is TGTGCCAGCAGTAGAACAGGGTTCTACGAGCAGTACTTC.

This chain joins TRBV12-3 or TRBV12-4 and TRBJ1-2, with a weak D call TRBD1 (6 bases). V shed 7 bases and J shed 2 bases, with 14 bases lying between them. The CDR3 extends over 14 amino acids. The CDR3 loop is CASTLGHRNYGYTF. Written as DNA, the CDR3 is TGTGCCAGCACGCTGGGACACCGAAACTATGGCTACACCTTC.

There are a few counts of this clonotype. This CDR3 reads CSAKLGVTEAFF. CDR3 bases: TGCAGTGCCAAGTTGGGAGTTACTGAAGCTTTCTTT. The chain links TRBV20-1 to TRBJ1-1; D uncertain. This CDR3 contains 12 residues. Trimming cost V 6 bases and J 5 bases, with 13 bases left between them. Per germline, CDR1 DFQATT and CDR2 SNEGSKA (reference sequence).